This T cell receptor beta chain came from a study of blood T cell repertoires in COVID-19. Turning to the study itself: Samples came from the United States, Italy and Spain, spanning acute and convalescent COVID-19. Sources were T cells, B-cell-depleted T cells, or PBMCs; the material itself was cDNA or gDNA.

In the original analysis: Amplification of reference gene primers provided the estimated nucleated cell counts. The method was immunoSEQ multiplex PCR; TCRdb's version includes in-frame clones alone and lacks a portion of them. V and J calls and clone size follow that table, whereas D and trimming were derived from the DNA. Of just over 650,000 clones listed, 80% to 90% are singletons. Trimming took 2 bases from V and 4 from J, leaving 14 bases between them. The germline gives CDR1 MNHNY, CDR2 SVGAGI (reference sequence). The CDR3 sequence is 15 residues long. V is TRBV6-6 and J is TRBJ1-1, with D tentatively TRBD1 (5 bases). The receptor's source is a woman aged 18-30 years with acute or convalescent COVID-19. The sequencing input was peripheral blood. The CDR3 protein is CASSYPGGGSTEAFF. DNA of the CDR3: TGTGCCAGCAGTTACCCCGGGGGAGGGAGCACTGAAGCTTTCTTT.